These T cell receptor beta chains were read from a single sample in a study of T cells in localized non-small cell lung cancer. Here immunoSEQ multiplex PCR was the method, and the copy in TCRdb shows in-frame clones only, minus some. The table shows around 91,000 clones, with roughly 90% occurring only once. Material: peripheral blood, obtained before any cancer treatment. The receptors were gathered from a man aged 35-69 years with stage I squamous cell lung carcinoma. The CDR3 runs from the conserved cysteine through the conserved F or W. Fields, in order: D gene, V gene, CDR3 length, J gene, clone size, CDR3 DNA, CDR3 protein. D genes are given only for firm matches. Size is stated for part of the rows, as once, few or many counts, or as a class when the clone is expanded.

.	TRBV18	13	TRBJ1-1	.	TGTGCCAGCTCGCAGAAGAGTGACACTGAAGCTTTCTTT	CASSQKSDTEAFF
.	TRBV6-1	15	TRBJ2-7	.	TGTGCCAGCATGTTGGAGGGTTTGGGACGGTACGAGCAGTACTTC	CASMLEGLGRYEQYF
TRBD2	TRBV4-1	16	TRBJ2-5	.	TGCGCCAGCAGCCCACTGGGACTAGCGATTCAAGAGACCCAGTACTTC	CASSPLGLAIQETQYF
TRBD1	TRBV4-1	15	TRBJ1-1	.	TGCGCCAGCAGCCGCACTCCCGACAGGGTAACTGAAGCTTTCTTT	CASSRTPDRVTEAFF
.	TRBV6-1	14	TRBJ1-4	.	TGTGCCAGCAAGGAGGGGGGCACTAATGAAAAACTGTTTTTT	CASKEGGTNEKLFF
TRBD1	TRBV28	12	TRBJ1-1	.	TGTGCCAGCAATTGGGACAGAAAAGAAGCTTTCTTT	CASNWDRKEAFF
.	TRBV2	18	TRBJ1-4	.	TGTGCCAGCAGTGAGTTGGGGGCTGGAGGTACAACTAATGAAAAACTGTTTTTT	CASSELGAGGTTNEKLFF
.	TRBV11-2	14	TRBJ2-1	.	TGTGCCAGCAGCTTGGTACTGTCCTACAATGAGCAGTTCTTC	CASSLVLSYNEQFF
.	TRBV5-4	15	TRBJ2-2	.	TGTGCCAGCAGCTTGGTGGGACAGAACACCGGGGAGCTGTTTTTT	CASSLVGQNTGELFF
.	TRBV9	16	TRBJ1-3	once	TGTGCCAGCAGCGCCCACGGGAGGAAAGGAGGAAACACCATATATTTT	CASSAHGRKGGNTIYF
.	TRBV6-1	13	TRBJ1-4	.	TGTGCCAGCAGTCTGGGCGTCTATGAAAAACTGTTTTTT	CASSLGVYEKLFF
.	TRBV19	14	TRBJ1-5	.	TGTGCCAGTAGTTCTCGACAGAACAATCAGCCCCAGCATTTT	CASSSRQNNQPQHF
.	TRBV4-1	15	TRBJ2-5	.	TGCGCCAGCAGCCAAGGAATTTCAGGGGGGGAGACCCAGTACTTC	CASSQGISGGETQYF
.	TRBV7-9	15	TRBJ1-5	.	TGTGCCAGCAGCTTAGGCGACGCTAGCAATCAGCCCCAGCATTTT	CASSLGDASNQPQHF
TRBD1	TRBV25-1	16	TRBJ2-1	.	TGTGCCAGCACCCCCGTCCCCACGACAGGGGGCAATGAGCAGTTCTTC	CASTPVPTTGGNEQFF
.	TRBV7-2	15	TRBJ1-5	few	TGTGCCAGCAGCTTAGTAGGGCAGGGCAATCAGCCCCAGCATTTT	CASSLVGQGNQPQHF
.	TRBV7-7	13	TRBJ2-5	few	TGTGCCAGCAGCCCGACTGTACAAGAGACCCAGTACTTC	CASSPTVQETQYF
TRBD1	TRBV4-1	18	TRBJ1-5	.	TGCGCCAGCAGCCAGGGACAGGGGCGAACGTATAGCAATCAGCCCCAGCATTTT	CASSQGQGRTYSNQPQHF
.	TRBV11-2	14	TRBJ1-2	.	TGTGCCAGCAGCGCCCGCCGGACTAACTATGGCTACACCTTC	CASSARRTNYGYTF
.	TRBV28	15	TRBJ2-3	.	TGTGCCAGCAGCCCCAGTCACCTCGGCACAGATACGCAGTATTTT	CASSPSHLGTDTQYF
.	TRBV30	16	TRBJ1-6	.	TGTGCCTGGAGTGTACTGCGTGGGGCGAGAAATTCACCCCTCCACTTT	CAWSVLRGARNSPLHF
TRBD1	TRBV5-6	15	TRBJ1-6	.	TGTGCCAGCAGCCCGCTACAGGGGAATAATTCACCCCTCCACTTT	CASSPLQGNNSPLHF
TRBD1	TRBV6-1	15	TRBJ2-7	.	TGTGCCAGCAGACTCGGGACAGGGGTCCCCTACGAGCAGTACTTC	CASRLGTGVPYEQYF
.	TRBV5-4	14	TRBJ1-4	.	TGTGCCAGCAGCTTGGCAGGGATTAATGAAAAACTGTTTTTT	CASSLAGINEKLFF
.	TRBV11-1	16	TRBJ1-1	.	TGTGCCAGCAGCTTAGGAACCCGGATTCTGAACACTGAAGCTTTCTTT	CASSLGTRILNTEAFF
TRBD2	TRBV6-1	15	TRBJ2-5	.	TGTGCCAGCGGGACTAGCGGGGGTTACCAAGAGACCCAGTACTTC	CASGTSGGYQETQYF
.	TRBV18	13	TRBJ2-7	few	TGTGCCAGCTCACCACCGGGGTCCTACGAGCAGTACTTC	CASSPPGSYEQYF
.	TRBV5-1	15	TRBJ1-1	.	TGCGCCAGCAGCCCGACACTCGGGGGAAACACTGAAGCTTTCTTT	CASSPTLGGNTEAFF
.	TRBV7-6	14	TRBJ1-3	.	TGTGCCAGCAGCCAAGGGATCTCTGGAAACACCATATATTTT	CASSQGISGNTIYF
.	TRBV20-1	11	TRBJ1-2	.	TGCAGCGCCAGGGTTTCCTATGGCTACACCTTC	CSARVSYGYTF
.	TRBV4-1	13	TRBJ1-5	.	TGCGCCAGCAGCCAAGTCATATTTCAGCCCCAGCATTTT	CASSQVIFQPQHF
TRBD2	TRBV11-2	16	TRBJ2-1	.	TGTGCCAGCAGCTTAGACCGTGTAGCGGGGACAAATGAGCAGTTCTTC	CASSLDRVAGTNEQFF
TRBD1	TRBV6-5	14	TRBJ2-1	.	TGTGCCGCGGGGAGCAGGGGGCTTTGGAATGAGCAGTTCTTC	CAAGSRGLWNEQFF
.	TRBV5-6	14	TRBJ1-2	.	TGTGCCAGCAGCCGGGGAAGTCTCAGGGATGGCTACACCTTC	CASSRGSLRDGYTF
TRBD1	TRBV15	15	TRBJ2-3	.	TGTGCCACCAAGACCACAGGGGGCCGGACAGATACGCAGTATTTT	CATKTTGGRTDTQYF
.	TRBV28	14	TRBJ2-5	.	TGTGCCAGCAGTTTACCTCCGACCCAAGAGACCCAGTACTTC	CASSLPPTQETQYF
.	TRBV5-1	13	TRBJ1-2	.	TGCGCCAGCAGCTTGGTGACAGAGTATGGCTACACCTTC	CASSLVTEYGYTF
.	TRBV4-1	14	TRBJ2-3	.	TGCGCCAGCAGCCAAGTACAGGAATCAGATACGCAGTATTTT	CASSQVQESDTQYF
.	TRBV2	15	TRBJ2-7	.	TGTGCCAGCAGACCCCGGGACACCATCTCCTACGAGCAGTACTTC	CASRPRDTISYEQYF
TRBD1	TRBV19	14	TRBJ1-1	.	TGTGCCAGTAGTAGCGGGACAGAGAGGGATGAAGCTTTCTTT	CASSSGTERDEAFF
TRBD1	TRBV5-5	17	TRBJ2-1	.	TGTGCCAGCAGCCTTAATCGGGTGGGACAGGGTGACAATGAGCAGTTCTTC	CASSLNRVGQGDNEQFF
.	TRBV2	15	TRBJ2-7	.	TGTGCCAGCAGAGAGGCATTGCAGCCTACCTACGAGCAGTACTTC	CASREALQPTYEQYF